This TCR beta chain was obtained from a study of identifying expanded T cells in peripheral blood. Sequencing used immunoSEQ multiplex PCR; TCRdb keeps in-frame clones, though not all of them. Of around 82,000 clones listed, about 83% are singletons. The V end was cut by 3 bases, the J end by 0 bases, with 8 bases between. Looked up from germline, CDR1 is SNHLY and CDR2 is FYNNEI. CDR3 length: 14 amino acids. The source material was blood. This clonotype originated in a person between 18 and 75 years old in good health. The chain recombines TRBV2 with TRBJ1-2; D call uncertain. The chain's CDR3 is CASSEVKANYGYTF. The CDR3 DNA is TGTGCCAGCAGTGAGGTGAAAGCTAACTATGGCTACACCTTC.